This T cell receptor beta chain derives from a study of CD8 T cells in Susac syndrome. The CDR3 spans 11 residues. When the RNA was reverse transcribed, random hexamers were used with an input of about 0.5 to 1 ug. From the immunoSEQ multiplex PCR reads, TCRdb called clonotypes with MiXCR, one entry per CDR3 protein. The sample gives some 240,000 distinct CDR3 sequences, 90% to 97% of which show up once; 0.1% is in the top ten. General study points: Where Susac syndrome CD4+ T cell repertoires were concerned, no clonal expansion was evident.

In contrast to the negatively isolated CD8+ and CD4+ T cells, TEMRA cells were FACS-enriched. As concerns this clonotype: Its target is unknown. The junction differs from germline at one of its ends, possibly a read error.

The sample consisted of CD4+ T cells from PBMCs. This receptor was identified in a human donor with Susac syndrome. This chain joins TRBV12-3 or TRBV12-4 and TRBJ2-2, with D unclear. The CDR3 nucleotides are TGTGCCAGCAAGTTACCCGGAGAGCTGTTTTTT. Protein product: CASKLPGELFF.